A selection of T cell receptor beta chains follows, all from one sample in a study of blood T cell repertoires in COVID-19. TCRdb's table, derived via immunoSEQ multiplex PCR, lists solely in-frame clones and lacks some. The profile shows 220,000 or so clones, 70% to 85% of them singletons. Sample: PBMCs or T cells enriched from blood (not recorded which). These receptors were obtained from a woman in her thirties or forties with acute COVID-19. The CDR3 runs from the conserved cysteine through the conserved F or W. Each record gives: V gene, J gene, D gene, clone size, CDR3 protein, CDR3 DNA. D genes are given only for firm matches. Part of the rows lack a size; the others show once, few, many or a class for expanded clones.

V gene: TRBV10-3; J gene: TRBJ1-1; D gene: NA; clone size: few; CDR3 protein: CAISVDLGLAEAFF; CDR3 DNA: TGTGCCATCAGTGTAGACTTGGGTCTGGCTGAAGCTTTCTTT
V gene: TRBV30; J gene: TRBJ2-1; D gene: NA; clone size: NA; CDR3 protein: CAWRIALDSSYNEQFF; CDR3 DNA: TGTGCCTGGAGGATTGCGTTGGACAGCTCCTACAATGAGCAGTTCTTC
V gene: TRBV5-4; J gene: TRBJ2-3; D gene: TRBD2; clone size: NA; CDR3 protein: CASSLGRGGLGTDTQYF; CDR3 DNA: TGTGCCAGCAGCTTGGGGCGGGGGGGCCTCGGCACAGATACGCAGTATTTT
V gene: TRBV12-3/TRBV12-4; J gene: TRBJ1-2; D gene: NA; clone size: NA; CDR3 protein: CASSKTVPGYTF; CDR3 DNA: TGTGCCAGCAGTAAGACAGTTCCTGGCTACACCTTC
V gene: TRBV6-6; J gene: TRBJ2-7; D gene: NA; clone size: once; CDR3 protein: CASSQGGGLYEQYF; CDR3 DNA: TGTGCCAGCAGTCAGGGCGGGGGCCTTTACGAGCAGTACTTC
V gene: TRBV7-2; J gene: TRBJ2-1; D gene: NA; clone size: NA; CDR3 protein: CASSPPTAGANEQFF; CDR3 DNA: TGTGCCAGCAGCCCGCCTACGGCGGGGGCCAATGAGCAGTTCTTC
V gene: TRBV28; J gene: TRBJ2-1; D gene: TRBD1; clone size: NA; CDR3 protein: CASSLFPRDRINEQFF; CDR3 DNA: TGTGCCAGCAGTTTATTCCCCCGGGACAGGATTAATGAGCAGTTCTTC
V gene: TRBV21-1; J gene: TRBJ2-2; D gene: NA; clone size: NA; CDR3 protein: CASKGQGGNTGELFF; CDR3 DNA: TGTGCCAGCAAGGGACAGGGGGGGAACACCGGGGAGCTGTTTTTT
V gene: TRBV2; J gene: TRBJ1-4; D gene: TRBD1; clone size: few; CDR3 protein: CASSTGTATNEKLFF; CDR3 DNA: TGTGCCAGCAGTACCGGGACAGCCACTAATGAAAAACTGTTTTTT
V gene: TRBV18; J gene: TRBJ2-7; D gene: TRBD1; clone size: NA; CDR3 protein: CATGGQGNEQYF; CDR3 DNA: TGTGCCACGGGCGGACAGGGGAACGAGCAGTACTTC
V gene: TRBV18; J gene: TRBJ2-6; D gene: TRBD1; clone size: NA; CDR3 protein: CASSPSGGRTGANVLTF; CDR3 DNA: TGTGCCAGCTCACCATCAGGGGGCAGAACTGGGGCCAACGTCCTGACTTTC
V gene: TRBV7-9; J gene: TRBJ1-5; D gene: TRBD1; clone size: NA; CDR3 protein: CASSRDRASNQPQHF; CDR3 DNA: TGTGCCAGCAGTCGGGACAGGGCTTCTAATCAGCCCCAGCATTTT
V gene: TRBV3-1/TRBV3-2; J gene: TRBJ1-3; D gene: NA; clone size: once; CDR3 protein: CASSQGGRVFRNTIYF; CDR3 DNA: TGTGCCAGCAGCCAAGGAGGCAGGGTATTCCGAAACACCATATATTTT
V gene: TRBV7-8; J gene: TRBJ2-3; D gene: TRBD2; clone size: NA; CDR3 protein: CASSSPTILRLAGREQYF; CDR3 DNA: TGTGCCAGCAGCTCCCCCACAATCTTACGACTAGCGGGAAGGGAGCAGTATTTT
V gene: TRBV7-6; J gene: TRBJ2-3; D gene: TRBD2; clone size: NA; CDR3 protein: CASSLFGGLTDTQYF; CDR3 DNA: TGTGCCAGCAGCCTTTTCGGGGGGTTAACAGATACGCAGTATTTT
V gene: TRBV20-1; J gene: TRBJ1-2; D gene: TRBD1; clone size: NA; CDR3 protein: CSAGGGQSSNYGYTF; CDR3 DNA: TGCAGTGCTGGTGGGGGACAGAGCTCTAACTATGGCTACACCTTC
V gene: TRBV5-1; J gene: TRBJ2-1; D gene: NA; clone size: NA; CDR3 protein: CASSESTTGYNEQFF; CDR3 DNA: TGCGCCAGCAGCGAAAGCACAACGGGATACAATGAGCAGTTCTTC
V gene: TRBV30; J gene: TRBJ1-1; D gene: NA; clone size: NA; CDR3 protein: CAWSSGGVGTEAFF; CDR3 DNA: TGTGCCTGGAGTTCGGGGGGGGTCGGCACTGAAGCTTTCTTT
V gene: TRBV9; J gene: TRBJ2-1; D gene: TRBD1; clone size: NA; CDR3 protein: CASSPWTGSLVGNEQFF; CDR3 DNA: TGTGCCAGCAGCCCCTGGACAGGGTCTTTGGTGGGCAATGAGCAGTTCTTC
V gene: TRBV5-5; J gene: TRBJ1-1; D gene: TRBD1; clone size: NA; CDR3 protein: CASSHRDRVTEAFF; CDR3 DNA: TGTGCCAGCAGCCACCGGGACAGGGTCACTGAAGCTTTCTTT
V gene: TRBV19; J gene: TRBJ1-2; D gene: NA; clone size: NA; CDR3 protein: CASSKGQYGSYGYTF; CDR3 DNA: TGTGCCAGTAGTAAAGGACAGTATGGGTCCTATGGCTACACCTTC
V gene: TRBV15; J gene: TRBJ2-1; D gene: TRBD2; clone size: few; CDR3 protein: CATSQHSGTTYNEQFF; CDR3 DNA: TGTGCCACCAGCCAGCACTCCGGGACTACCTACAATGAGCAGTTCTTC
V gene: TRBV11-1; J gene: TRBJ2-1; D gene: TRBD2; clone size: NA; CDR3 protein: CASSSSGGALDEQFF; CDR3 DNA: TGTGCCAGCAGCTCTAGCGGGGGGGCCCTCGATGAGCAGTTCTTC
V gene: TRBV7-3; J gene: TRBJ2-2; D gene: NA; clone size: once; CDR3 protein: CASRFTSHAGELFF; CDR3 DNA: TGTGCCAGCAGGTTCACTAGCCACGCCGGGGAGCTGTTTTTT
V gene: TRBV9; J gene: TRBJ2-7; D gene: TRBD2; clone size: NA; CDR3 protein: CASSPGTSGRARGEEYF; CDR3 DNA: TGTGCCAGCAGCCCAGGGACTAGCGGGAGGGCCCGGGGTGAGGAGTACTTC
V gene: TRBV6-5; J gene: TRBJ1-2; D gene: TRBD1; clone size: NA; CDR3 protein: CASWDRVNGYTF; CDR3 DNA: TGTGCCAGCTGGGACAGGGTGAATGGCTACACCTTC
V gene: TRBV7-9; J gene: TRBJ2-5; D gene: TRBD2; clone size: NA; CDR3 protein: CASSPGLAGSETQYF; CDR3 DNA: TGTGCCAGCAGCCCGGGACTAGCGGGGTCGGAGACCCAGTACTTC
V gene: TRBV10-1; J gene: TRBJ2-1; D gene: NA; clone size: NA; CDR3 protein: CASSERRERANEQFF; CDR3 DNA: TGCGCCAGCAGTGAGCGACGGGAGAGGGCCAATGAGCAGTTCTTC
V gene: TRBV30; J gene: TRBJ1-1; D gene: NA; clone size: NA; CDR3 protein: CAWSPVYTEAFF; CDR3 DNA: TGTGCCTGGAGTCCCGTCTACACTGAAGCTTTCTTT
V gene: TRBV6-5; J gene: TRBJ2-2; D gene: TRBD2; clone size: NA; CDR3 protein: CASSSGGGAVGELFF; CDR3 DNA: TGTGCCAGCAGTTCAGGCGGGGGGGCCGTCGGGGAGCTGTTTTTT
V gene: TRBV7-9; J gene: TRBJ1-2; D gene: TRBD1; clone size: NA; CDR3 protein: CASSLWTDRENRGYTF; CDR3 DNA: TGTGCCAGCAGCTTATGGACCGACAGGGAGAATCGTGGCTACACCTTC
V gene: TRBV4-2; J gene: TRBJ2-3; D gene: NA; clone size: NA; CDR3 protein: CASSQVATYRTDTQYF; CDR3 DNA: TGTGCCAGCAGCCAGGTAGCAACTTATCGCACAGATACGCAGTATTTT